Listed here are 28 T cell receptor beta chains from one sample, sequenced in a study of blood T cell repertoires in COVID-19. The table came from immunoSEQ multiplex PCR; TCRdb's copy has only in-frame clones and leaves some out. Of roughly 200,000 clones listed, over 80% were seen once; the top ten hold 27%. The sample consisted of peripheral blood. These receptors originate from a man aged 35 to 55 with acute or convalescent COVID-19.

This clone was recorded only once. V usage is TRBV6-1 and J usage is TRBJ2-4, with a possible D match to TRBD2 (7 bases). Germline CDR1 is MNHNS and CDR2 is SASEGT. The V gene lost 3 bases and the J gene lost 5 bases, with 11 bases spanning the gap. This CDR3 comprises 14 residues. The CDR3 DNA reads TGTGCCAGCAGTGACAGGGGAGGGGAAAACATTCAGTACTTC. As protein: CASSDRGGENIQYF.

The CDR3 sequence: CASRRDSPPEAFF. The CDR3 DNA is TGTGCCAGCAGAAGGGACAGCCCACCTGAAGCTTTCTTT. V is TRBV2 and J is TRBJ1-1, with 7 positions matching TRBD1. Per germline, CDR1 SNHLY and CDR2 FYNNEI. This CDR3 has 13 amino acids. Germline trimming cut 6 bases from V and 6 bases from J; bases unmatched to any gene: 7.

This clone has only one observation. The identical CDR3 is also encoded by other nucleotide sequences in the sample. The V gene is TRBV6-5, the J gene TRBJ2-7; 11 positions match TRBD2. Germline CDR1 reads MNHEY; CDR2 reads SVGAGI. The CDR3 has 15 residues. Losses at the gene ends were 4 bases for V and 1 base for J; bases not matched to a gene: 3. The CDR3 is CASSSGTSGSYEQYF. CDR3 in DNA: TGTGCCAGCAGTTCCGGGACTAGCGGTTCCTACGAGCAGTACTTC.

The chain links TRBV7-9 to TRBJ2-7; D might be TRBD1 (6 bases). Between the trimmed V and J ends, which lost 3 bases and 0 bases, there was a span of 12 bases. The CDR3 runs to 15 residues. Germline lookup yields CDR1 SEHNR and CDR2 FQNEAQ (reference sequence). The CDR3 loop is CASSLTGTNSYEQYF. The DNA for the CDR3 is TGTGCCAGCAGCTTGACCGGGACAAACTCCTACGAGCAGTACTTC.

The chain links TRBV5-1 to TRBJ2-3, with D uncertain. Germline CDR1 reads SGHRS; CDR2 reads YFSETQ. Between the trimmed V and J ends, which lost 0 bases and 2 bases, there was a span of 10 bases. The CDR3 runs to 15 residues. CDR3 sequence reads: CASSLGTFSTDTQYF. The CDR3 nucleotides are TGCGCCAGCAGCTTGGGAACATTCTCCACAGATACGCAGTATTTT.

The chain is built from TRBV7-8 and TRBJ2-2, with 8 bases identical to TRBD2. With V trimmed by 5 bases and J by 3 bases, 5 bases remained unmatched. There are 15 residues in the CDR3. Germline CDR1 and CDR2: SGHVS and FQNEAQ. The CDR3 DNA follows: TGTGCCAGCAGCCGCAGCGGGAGTTACACCGGGGAGCTGTTTTTT. Protein: CASSRSGSYTGELFF.

The chain recombines TRBV5-1 with TRBJ1-1; TRBD1 matches at 7 bases. CDR3 length: 15 residues. Per germline, CDR1 SGHRS and CDR2 YFSETQ. V dropped 3 bases and J dropped 4; count of bases not matched to a gene: 9. CDR3 nucleotide sequence: TGCGCCAGCAGCTACGAACCGACAGGGTCCACTGAAGCTTTCTTT. Encoded protein: CASSYEPTGSTEAFF.

The rearrangement links TRBV19 to TRBJ2-7, with D unresolved. Trimming stripped 2 bases from V and 0 bases from J, with 8 bases between. Germline V gives CDR1 LNHDA, CDR2 SQIVND (reference sequence). The CDR3 consists of 14 residues. The chain's CDR3 is CASSISDNSYEQYF. The CDR3 DNA reads as TGTGCCAGTAGTATATCTGACAACTCCTACGAGCAGTACTTC.

The chain is built from TRBV7-8 and TRBJ2-7, with 10 positions matching TRBD2. This CDR3 is 16 amino acids long. Germline CDR1 is SGHVS and CDR2 is FQNEAQ. Trimming took 4 bases from V and 3 from J; bases not matched to a gene: 9. CDR3 loop: CASSSQRTSGFYEQYF. CDR3 sequence (DNA): TGTGCCAGCAGCTCCCAGAGGACTAGCGGTTTCTACGAGCAGTACTTC.

This rearrangement joins TRBV21-1 to TRBJ2-1; no DNA check was done on the table's D call, TRBD1. TRBV21-1 constitutes a pseudogene. This CDR3 contains 14 residues. The CDR3 sequence: CASSKGTGGIEQFF. CDR3 sequence (DNA): TGTGCCAGCAGCAAGGGGACAGGGGGCATTGAGCAGTTCTTC.

This chain joins TRBV10-3 and TRBJ2-7; D may be TRBD1 (7 bases). This CDR3 has 15 amino acids. Trimming removed 10 bases at V and 0 bases at J, with 19 bases between. The germline V gene has CDR1 ENHRY and CDR2 SYGVKD. CDR3 nucleotide sequence: TGTGCCACCGCGGGACAGTCCCTTTACTCCTACGAGCAGTACTTC. This codes for CATAGQSLYSYEQYF.

Worth noting for this clone: Additional DNA sequences in this sample encode the identical CDR3. The chain has TRBV7-2 and TRBJ2-3; D perhaps matches TRBD2 (5 bases). Trimming took off 3 bases at V and 1 base at J, with 5 bases between the two ends. Germline CDR1 is SGHTA and CDR2 is FQGNSA. There are 13 residues in the CDR3. The CDR3 DNA reads as TGTGCCAGCAGCTTCGGGGGCACAGATACGCAGTATTTT. Protein: CASSFGGTDTQYF.

This chain uses TRBV6-1 with TRBJ1-1; 8 bases match TRBD1. V shed 4 bases and J 6 bases; nucleotides not matched to a gene: 13. The CDR3 contains 16 residues. Germline V gene data show CDR1 as MNHNS and CDR2 as SASEGT. The CDR3 spells CASSGRTGNVVAEAFF. The CDR3 DNA is TGTGCCAGCAGTGGGAGGACAGGGAACGTAGTCGCTGAAGCTTTCTTT.

The V gene is TRBV6-6, the J gene TRBJ1-2; weak D call: TRBD1 (5 bases). This CDR3 spans 14 amino acids. CDR1 and CDR2 from the germline V gene are MNHNY and SVGAGI (reference sequence). Deletions cut 0 bases from V and 2 bases from J, with 7 bases between. The CDR3, as DNA: TGTGCCAGCAGTTACTCTCGACAGAACTATGGCTACACCTTC. Amino acid sequence: CASSYSRQNYGYTF.

The chain uses TRBV13 and TRBJ2-7, with 8 bases fitting TRBD1. The germline CDR1 and CDR2 sequences are PRHDT and FYEKMQ (reference sequence). The junction had 5 bases not matched to a gene; V was cut back by 4 bases and J by 12 bases. The CDR3 runs 11 residues. The CDR3 loop reads CASSSGGLLYF. The CDR3 bases are TGTGCCAGCAGCTCAGGGGGCCTACTGTACTTC.

The rearrangement links TRBV5-1 to TRBJ1-1, with TRBD1 matching over 9 bases. V gave up 4 bases and J gave up 1 base; unmatched junction bases: 2. CDR1 is SGHRS and CDR2 is YFSETQ in the germline V gene. CDR3 length: 14 residues. Here the CDR3 DNA reads TGCGCCAGCAGCGTGGGACAGGGGAACACTGAAGCTTTCTTT. As protein: CASSVGQGNTEAFF.

The chain uses TRBV5-1 and TRBJ1-4; 11 bases align to TRBD1. After removal of 4 bases from V and 8 bases from J, the junction contained 7 bases not matched to a gene. The CDR3 extends over 15 amino acids. Per the germline V gene, CDR1 is SGHRS and CDR2 is YFSETQ. This chain's CDR3 is CASSPGQGADEKLFF. For the CDR3, the DNA is TGCGCCAGCAGCCCCGGACAGGGGGCAGACGAAAAACTGTTTTTT.

This chain uses TRBV5-4 with TRBJ1-3; weak D call: TRBD1 (6 bases). The CDR3 covers 14 residues. Germline CDR1 is SGHNT and CDR2 is YYREEE (reference sequence). Trimming took 4 bases from V and 7 from J, leaving 15 bases between them. The CDR3 sequence: CASSPGAQGNTIYF. The CDR3 DNA sequence: TGTGCCAGCAGCCCAGGGGCGCAGGGGAACACCATATATTTT.

The chain is built from TRBV7-2 and TRBJ2-7; 7 bases line up with TRBD2. The CDR3 runs to 16 residues. Germline V gene data show CDR1 as SGHTA and CDR2 as FQGNSA. The junction had 14 bases not matched to a gene; V was cut back by 6 bases and J by 3 bases. The CDR3 loop is CASSYSAERGSYEQYF. The CDR3, as DNA: TGTGCCAGCAGTTATTCAGCCGAGCGCGGGAGCTACGAGCAGTACTTC.

A word on this clone: A junction end diverges from the germline sequence, so it may reflect a read error. Other DNA sequences in the sample encode the same CDR3. The rearrangement uses TRBV5-4 and TRBJ2-5, with D maybe TRBD1 (6 bases). Per the germline V gene, CDR1 is SGHNT and CDR2 is YYREEE (reference sequence). This CDR3 contains 14 residues. The CDR3: CASSFPGQKETQYF. DNA for the CDR3: TGTGCCAGCAGCTTTCCGGGACAAAAAGAGACCCAATACTTC. Supplemented by reference TRBV5-4 and TRBJ2-5, the full variable domain reads ETGVTQSPTHLIKTRGQQVTLRCSSQSGHNTVSWYQQALGQGPQFIFQYYREEENGRGNFPPRFSGLQFPNYSSELNVNALELDDSALYLCASSFPGQKETQYFGPGTRLLVL.

V and J are TRBV28 and TRBJ1-6; D unclear. Per the germline V gene, CDR1 is MDHEN and CDR2 is SYDVKM. This CDR3 region has 13 residues. The V and J ends lost 6 bases and 10 bases respectively, with 13 bases between them. As DNA, the CDR3 is TGTGCCAGCAGCTCCCAGACTGCGTCACCCCTCCACTTT. This encodes CASSSQTASPLHF.

The chain has TRBV7-8 and TRBJ1-1; possible D gene TRBD1, 5 bases. This CDR3 spans 15 amino acids. V lost 0 bases to trimming and J lost 4 bases, with 12 bases between them. Looked up from germline, CDR1 is SGHVS and CDR2 is FQNEAQ. The CDR3 region is CASSLAIRGGTEAFF. CDR3 nucleotide sequence: TGTGCCAGCAGCTTAGCGATAAGGGGCGGCACTGAAGCTTTCTTT.

This clone was counted a few times. V and J are TRBV6-5 and TRBJ1-5, with unresolved D. CDR3 length equals 15 residues. Germline V CDR1 and CDR2: MNHEY, SVGAGI. V was shortened by 5 bases and J by 1 base, with 12 bases between the two germline ends. The CDR3 reads CASSPQRLSNQPQHF. As DNA, the CDR3 is TGTGCCAGCAGTCCACAGCGACTAAGCAATCAGCCCCAGCATTTT.

The chain has TRBV12-5 and TRBJ2-7, with 13 bases matching TRBD2. The V and J ends lost 6 bases and 7 bases, in that order; junction bases with no gene match: 3. CDR1 and CDR2 (germline): LGHNT, FRNRAP. The CDR3 is made up of 13 amino acids. CDR3: CASGPGLAGEQYF. In nucleotides, the CDR3 is TGTGCTAGTGGGCCGGGACTAGCGGGGGAGCAGTACTTC.

The rearrangement uses TRBV6-5 and TRBJ1-1, with a tentative D call TRBD1 (5 bases). Germline CDR1 MNHEY, CDR2 SVGAGI. Deletions cut 7 bases from V and 8 bases from J, with 17 bases between. The CDR3 contains 13 residues. CDR3: CASTPGRPKEAFF. Written as DNA, the CDR3 is TGTGCCAGCACCCCAGGGAGGCCGAAGGAAGCTTTCTTT.

The J gene is TRBJ1-2, the V gene TRBV5-1; TRBD1 is a possible D gene (6 bases). CDR1 and CDR2 from the germline V gene are SGHRS and YFSETQ. The V end lost 3 bases, the J end lost 2 bases, and 14 bases lay between the germline ends. The CDR3 consists of 15 residues. CDR3 protein: CASSSQGLTNYGYTF. As DNA, the CDR3 is TGCGCCAGCAGCTCGCAGGGGTTAACCAACTATGGCTACACCTTC.

The chain couples TRBV5-1 to TRBJ1-3, with 9 bases matching TRBD1. Losses at the gene ends were 3 bases for V and 4 bases for J; bases not matched to a gene: 5. The CDR3 is 15 amino acids. Germline-derived CDR1 and CDR2 are SGHRS and YFSETQ. DNA for the CDR3: TGCGCCAGCAGCTCGGGACAGGGAGGGGGAAACACCATATATTTT. Protein sequence: CASSSGQGGGNTIYF.

The CDR3 spells CASTRDRGETQYF. Written as DNA, the CDR3 is TGTGCCAGCACCCGGGACAGGGGAGAGACCCAGTACTTC. The chain recombines TRBV6-5 with TRBJ2-5; the match to TRBD1 covers 10 bases. Germline CDR1 MNHEY, CDR2 SVGAGI. The ends lost 7 bases at V and 4 bases at J; junction bases unmatched: 3. The CDR3 runs to 13 residues.